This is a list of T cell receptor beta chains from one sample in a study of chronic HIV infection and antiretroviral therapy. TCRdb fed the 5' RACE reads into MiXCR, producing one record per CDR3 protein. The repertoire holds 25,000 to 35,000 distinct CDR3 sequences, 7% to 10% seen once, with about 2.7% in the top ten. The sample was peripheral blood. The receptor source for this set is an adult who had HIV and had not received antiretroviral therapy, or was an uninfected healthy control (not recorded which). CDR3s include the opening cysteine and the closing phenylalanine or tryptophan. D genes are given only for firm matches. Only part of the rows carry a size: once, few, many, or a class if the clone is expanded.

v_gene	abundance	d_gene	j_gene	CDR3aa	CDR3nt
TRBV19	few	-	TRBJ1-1	CASTRGAEEAFF	TGTGCCAGTACCCGGGGGGCAGAGGAGGCTTTCTTT
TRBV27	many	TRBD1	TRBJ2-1	CASSLPGGNEQFF	TGTGCCAGCAGTTTACCAGGGGGCAATGAGCAGTTCTTC
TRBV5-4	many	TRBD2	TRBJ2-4	CASSSTSGRADIQYF	TGTGCCAGCAGCTCCACTAGCGGAAGAGCCGACATTCAGTACTTC
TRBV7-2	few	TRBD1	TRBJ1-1	CASSPHSTGGLEAFF	TGTGCCAGCAGCCCCCATTCAACAGGGGGATTGGAAGCTTTCTTT
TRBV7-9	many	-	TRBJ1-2	CASSLEALDYGYTF	TGTGCCAGCAGCTTAGAAGCACTCGACTATGGCTACACCTTC
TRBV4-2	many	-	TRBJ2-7	CASSQGHLSSYEQYF	TGTGCCAGCAGCCAAGGTCACTTGAGCTCCTACGAGCAGTACTTC
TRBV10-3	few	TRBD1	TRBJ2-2	CAISEHDRAPNTGELFF	TGTGCCATCAGTGAGCACGACAGGGCCCCGAACACCGGGGAGCTGTTTTTT
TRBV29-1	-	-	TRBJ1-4	CSGRQREKLFF	TGCAGCGGGAGGCAGCGTGAAAAACTGTTTTTT
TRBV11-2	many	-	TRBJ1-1	CASSSTFRAANTEAFF	TGTGCCAGCAGCTCGACGTTCAGGGCTGCGAACACTGAAGCTTTCTTT
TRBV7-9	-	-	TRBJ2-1	CASRPDSHEQFF	TGTGCCAGCAGACCGGACAGTCATGAGCAGTTCTTC
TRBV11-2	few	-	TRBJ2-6	CASSLMVSGANVLTF	TGTGCCAGCAGCTTGATGGTTTCTGGGGCCAACGTCCTGACTTTC
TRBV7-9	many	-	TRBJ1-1	CASMNGNTEAFF	TGTGCCAGCATGAACGGAAACACTGAAGCTTTCTTT
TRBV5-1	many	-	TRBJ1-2	CASSLDRDAYGYTF	TGCGCCAGCAGCTTGGACCGGGACGCCTATGGCTACACCTTC
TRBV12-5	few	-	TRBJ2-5	CASGFPTRGVETQYF	TGTGCTAGTGGTTTCCCCACCAGGGGGGTAGAGACCCAGTACTTC
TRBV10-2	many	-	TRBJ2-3	CASSELGADTQYF	TGCGCCAGCAGTGAGTTAGGGGCAGATACGCAGTATTTT
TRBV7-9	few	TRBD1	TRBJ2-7	CASSLTGTAYEQYF	TGTGCCAGCAGCTTGACAGGGACGGCCTACGAGCAGTACTTC
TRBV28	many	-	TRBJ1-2	CASSLGSTGPYGYTF	TGTGCCAGCAGTTTAGGGAGCACGGGGCCCTATGGCTACACCTTC
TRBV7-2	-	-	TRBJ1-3	CASSLGEGPGSGNTIYF	TGTGCCAGCAGCTTAGGCGAGGGACCAGGCTCTGGAAACACCATATATTTT
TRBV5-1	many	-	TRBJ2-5	CASSLGADWAFQETQYF	TGCGCCAGCAGCTTGGGAGCTGATTGGGCCTTTCAAGAGACCCAGTACTTC
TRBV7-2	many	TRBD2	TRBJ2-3	CASSLGILAGGRTDTQYF	TGTGCCAGCAGCTTGGGGATACTAGCGGGGGGTCGGACAGATACGCAGTATTTT
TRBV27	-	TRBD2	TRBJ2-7	CASTRGGSYEQYF	TGTGCCAGCACGCGGGGGGGCTCCTACGAGCAGTACTTC
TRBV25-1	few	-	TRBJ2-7	CASSALQGLSYEQYF	TGTGCCAGCAGTGCCCTACAGGGTCTCTCCTACGAGCAGTACTTC
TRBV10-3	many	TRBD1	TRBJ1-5	CAISATGVHQPQHF	TGTGCCATCAGTGCGACAGGGGTCCATCAGCCCCAGCATTTT
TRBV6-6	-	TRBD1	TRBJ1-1	CASSSDRGTEAFF	TGTGCCAGCAGCTCCGACAGGGGTACTGAAGCTTTCTTT
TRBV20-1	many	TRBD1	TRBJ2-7	CSAMTGKVYEQYF	TGCAGTGCTATGACAGGGAAGGTGTACGAGCAGTACTTC
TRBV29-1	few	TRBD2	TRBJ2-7	CSVEERERYEQYF	TGCAGCGTTGAGGAGCGGGAGAGGTACGAGCAGTACTTC
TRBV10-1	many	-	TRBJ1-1	CASSVGQLNTEAFF	TGCGCCAGCAGTGTAGGACAGCTGAACACTGAAGCTTTCTTT
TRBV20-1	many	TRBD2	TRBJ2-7	CSAPRGLAGNYEQYF	TGCAGTGCTCCCCGGGGACTAGCGGGGAACTACGAGCAGTACTTC
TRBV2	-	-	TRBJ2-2	CASRGRSNTGELFF	TGTGCCAGCAGGGGCCGGTCGAACACCGGGGAGCTGTTTTTT
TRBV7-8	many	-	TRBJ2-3	CASSSRQRFITDTQYF	TGTGCCAGCAGCTCCAGACAGAGATTCATTACAGATACGCAGTATTTT
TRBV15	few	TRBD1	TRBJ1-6	CATSRGHRGSGSPLHF	TGTGCCACCAGCAGGGGACACAGGGGTTCGGGTTCACCCCTCCACTTT
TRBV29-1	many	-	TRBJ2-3	CSVDRGESTDTQYF	TGCAGCGTTGACCGGGGAGAGAGCACAGATACGCAGTATTTT
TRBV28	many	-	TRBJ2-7	CASSLPAGRSSYEQYF	TGTGCCAGCAGTCTGCCCGCGGGGCGGAGCTCCTACGAGCAGTACTTC
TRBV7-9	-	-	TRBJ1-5	CASSNLATSKPQHF	TGTGCCAGCAGCAACCTGGCTACATCAAAGCCCCAGCATTTT
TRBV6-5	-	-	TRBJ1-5	CASRGLYSNQPQHF	TGTGCCAGCAGGGGGTTGTATAGCAATCAGCCCCAGCATTTT
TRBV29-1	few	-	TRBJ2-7	CSVEGHSYEQYF	TGCAGCGTTGAAGGGCATTCGTACGAGCAGTACTTC
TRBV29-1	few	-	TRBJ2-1	CSVRTPYNEQFF	TGCAGCGTCCGGACACCCTACAATGAGCAGTTCTTC
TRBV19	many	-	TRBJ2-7	CASSTRGQSGSYEQYF	TGTGCCAGTAGTACCCGCGGCCAGTCCGGCTCCTACGAGCAGTACTTC
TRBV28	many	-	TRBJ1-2	CASSQGRNYGYTF	TGTGCCAGCAGTCAAGGGAGAAACTATGGCTACACCTTC
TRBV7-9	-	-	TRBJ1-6	CATHAWGGQRSPLHF	TGTGCCACCCACGCGTGGGGGGGCCAACGGTCACCCCTCCACTTT